Each of the 14 T cell receptor beta chains below was sequenced from the same sample in a study of chronic HIV infection and antiretroviral therapy. TCRdb fed the 5' RACE reads into MiXCR, producing one record per CDR3 protein. This table holds 40,000 to 50,000 distinct CDR3 sequences, 19% found once. The source material was peripheral blood. The receptors were gathered from an adult who had HIV and had not received antiretroviral therapy, or was an uninfected healthy control (not recorded which).

The chain carries TRBV27 and TRBJ2-3, with D unresolved. Trimming pared 0 bases from V and 2 bases from J, leaving 6 bases between. Germline values: CDR1 MNHEY, CDR2 SMNVEV (reference sequence). This CDR3 contains 14 residues. CDR3 sequence: CASSLSRSTDTQYF. In DNA, the CDR3 is TGTGCCAGCAGTTTATCGCGATCCACAGATACGCAGTATTTT.

This clonotype has ten or more counts. This sequence joins TRBV29-1 and TRBJ1-5; no reliable D call. The length of the CDR3 is 14 residues. Deletions cut 4 bases from V and 1 base from J, with 11 bases between. Germline CDR1 is SQVTM and CDR2 is ANQGSEA. CDR3 DNA sequence: TGCAGCGTTGCTGATCCTTCCAGCAATCAGCCCCAGCATTTT. It translates to CSVADPSSNQPQHF.

The chain combines TRBV28 with TRBJ2-7, with TRBD1 as a possible D gene (6 bases). With 3 bases removed from V and 1 base from J, the gap between germline ends came to 13 bases. The CDR3 length is 15 residues. The germline CDR1 and CDR2 sequences are MDHEN and SYDVKM. DNA of the CDR3: TGTGCCAGCAGTTTTAGGGCAGGGGATTCCTACGAGCAGTACTTC. It is translated as CASSFRAGDSYEQYF.

About this clonotype itself: At one of its ends the junction is not consistent with the germline gene, which may arise from a read error. The V and J genes are TRBV5-1 and TRBJ2-3, with 8 positions matching TRBD1. CDR1 is SGHRS and CDR2 is YFSETQ in the germline V gene. This CDR3 region has 18 residues. The CDR3, as DNA: TGCGACAGCAGCTTGGTAGCTGGCGGGACAGGTAACACAGATACGCAGTATTTT. It specifies CDSSLVAGGTGNTDTQYF.

This clonotype was counted only a few times. The chain joins TRBV29-1 to TRBJ2-5; D remains unclear. This CDR3 region has 14 residues. V was cut by 5 bases and J by 1 base, with 14 bases left in between. Germline CDR1 is SQVTM and CDR2 is ANQGSEA. The CDR3 nucleotides read TGCAGCGTTACGAAAGGGCGGACCCAAGAGACCCAGTACTTC. Translating gives CSVTKGRTQETQYF.

This chain connects TRBV27 to TRBJ2-2, with 7 bases aligning to TRBD1. V was pared by 6 bases and J by 1 base, with 2 bases of the junction left unmatched. The CDR3 is 14 amino acids. The germline gives CDR1 MNHEY, CDR2 SMNVEV (reference sequence). CDR3 sequence: CASSWTGNTGELFF. The CDR3 DNA reads TGTGCCAGCAGCTGGACAGGGAACACCGGGGAGCTGTTTTTT.

V usage is TRBV7-8 and J usage is TRBJ2-1, with D possibly being TRBD1 (6 bases). Trimming cost V 1 base and J 6 bases, with 25 bases left between them. There are 19 residues in the CDR3. In germline, CDR1 is SGHVS, CDR2 FQNEAQ. The CDR3 sequence is CASSLDGGGIGRAPNEQFF. In DNA form, the CDR3 reads TGTGCCAGCAGCTTAGATGGGGGCGGAATAGGCAGAGCTCCCAATGAGCAGTTCTTC.

By share, this clonotype ranks as medium-sized (0.01 to 0.1%). The chain uses TRBV28 and TRBJ2-3; 8 bases agree with TRBD2. Looked up from germline, CDR1 is MDHEN and CDR2 is SYDVKM. The V and J ends lost 7 bases and 6 bases, in that order; junction bases with no gene match: 9. This CDR3 contains 14 residues. This chain's CDR3 is CASTKAGAVDTQYF. CDR3 in DNA: TGTGCCAGCACCAAAGCGGGAGCGGTGGATACGCAGTATTTT. Drawing the rest from reference TRBV28 and TRBJ2-3, the complete variable domain is DVKVTQSSRYLVKRTGEKVFLECVQDMDHENMFWYRQDPGLGLRLIYFSYDVKMKEKGDIPEGYSVSREKKERFSLILESASTNQTSMYLCASTKAGAVDTQYFGPGTRLTVL.

The chain uses TRBV20-1 and TRBJ2-1, with 7 bases matching TRBD1. In germline, CDR1 is DFQATT, CDR2 SNEGSKA (reference sequence). The CDR3 consists of 15 residues. The V gene end was trimmed by 4 bases and the J gene end by 1 base; junction bases not matched to a gene: 7. CDR3 DNA sequence: TGCAGTGCTACGGACTTGGGACAGTCCTACAATGAGCAGTTCTTC. Translated: CSATDLGQSYNEQFF.

This clonotype was picked up a small number of times. This chain connects TRBV21-1 to TRBJ1-2. TRBV21-1 is annotated as a pseudogene. The CDR3 contains 10 residues. The CDR3 nucleotides read TGTGCCAGCGTTGATTGTGGCTACACCTTC. Residues: CASVDCGYTF.

This clonotype was detected only a few times. The chain employs TRBV6-5 and TRBJ1-1; D is possibly TRBD1 (6 bases). Germline CDR1 and CDR2: MNHEY and SVGAGI. CDR3 length: 14 residues. Trimming removed 2 bases at V and 1 base at J, with 8 bases between. The CDR3 coding sequence is TGTGCCAGCAGTTACGAGACAGGGAACACTGAAGCTTTCTTT. Translated: CASSYETGNTEAFF.

The chain carries TRBV5-1 and TRBJ2-5, with 7 bases aligning to TRBD1. This CDR3 has 15 residues. CDR1 and CDR2 (germline): SGHRS, YFSETQ. Germline trimming cut 4 bases from V and 3 bases from J; bases unmatched to any gene: 9. The CDR3 DNA reads as TGCGCCAGCAGCCCCGTGGGGACAGATGAAGAGACCCAGTACTTC. Its translation is CASSPVGTDEETQYF. Full variable domain (remainder filled in from reference TRBV5-1 and TRBJ2-5): KAGVTQTPRYLIKTRGQQVTLSCSPISGHRSVSWYQQTPGQGLQFLFEYFSETQRNKGNFPGRFSGRQFSNSRSEMNVSTLELGDSALYLCASSPVGTDEETQYFGPGTRLLVL.

CDR3 in amino acids: CASSQSDGANVLTF. Written as DNA, the CDR3 is TGCGCCAGCAGCCAAAGTGACGGCGCCAACGTCCTGACTTTC. This chain uses TRBV4-1 with TRBJ2-6; D not certain. Per the germline V gene, CDR1 is MGHRA and CDR2 is YSYEKL. Between the trimmed V and J ends, which lost 2 bases and 7 bases, there was a span of 9 bases. The CDR3 has 14 residues.

This clonotype was seen ten or more times. This chain connects TRBV2 to TRBJ2-3; possibly TRBD1 for D (6 bases). Germline CDR1 and CDR2: SNHLY and FYNNEI. V gave up 10 bases and J gave up 0 bases, with 14 bases separating them. The length of the CDR3 is 14 residues. In nucleotides, the CDR3 is TGTGCCACCCTGGGGGCGGCTAGCACAGATACGCAGTATTTT. This sequence encodes CATLGAASTDTQYF.